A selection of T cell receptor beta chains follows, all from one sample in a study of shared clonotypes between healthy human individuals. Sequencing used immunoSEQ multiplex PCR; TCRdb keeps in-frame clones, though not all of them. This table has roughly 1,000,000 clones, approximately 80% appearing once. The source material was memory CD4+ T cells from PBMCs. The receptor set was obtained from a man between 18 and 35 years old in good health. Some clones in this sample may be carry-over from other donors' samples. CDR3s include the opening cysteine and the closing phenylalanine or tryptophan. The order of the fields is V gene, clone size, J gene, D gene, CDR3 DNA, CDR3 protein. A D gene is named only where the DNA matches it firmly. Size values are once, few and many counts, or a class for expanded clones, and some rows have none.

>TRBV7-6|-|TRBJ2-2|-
TGTGCCAGCAGCTCCCCCTTCGACACCGTCCGGGAGCTGTTTTTT
CASSSPFDTVRELFF
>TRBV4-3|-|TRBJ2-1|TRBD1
TGCGCCAGCAGCCCGATGACAGGGATCAATGAGCAGTTCTTC
CASSPMTGINEQFF
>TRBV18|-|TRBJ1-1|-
TGTGCCAGCGGGTCGGGGGGGACTGAAGCTTTCTTT
CASGSGGTEAFF
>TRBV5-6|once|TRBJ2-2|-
TGTGCCAGCAGCTCCCGGGACTTTTCCGGGGAGCTGTTTTTT
CASSSRDFSGELFF
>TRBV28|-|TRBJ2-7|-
TGTGCCAGCAGTTTACTCCGGGTACCCTACGAGCAGTACTTC
CASSLLRVPYEQYF
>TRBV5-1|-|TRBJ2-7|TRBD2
TGCGCCAGCAGCCGCTCAGGCGGGGGGTACGTCTCCTACGAGCAGTACTTC
CASSRSGGGYVSYEQYF
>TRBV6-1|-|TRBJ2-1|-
TGTGCCAGCAGGATCGGGGATTGGGACTCCCAGTTCTTC
CASRIGDWDSQFF
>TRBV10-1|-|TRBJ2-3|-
TGCGCCAGCAGTGCGAGGGGGGCGCTGAACGGCCTTCTTAGAACAGATACGCAGTATTTT
CASSARGALNGLLRTDTQYF
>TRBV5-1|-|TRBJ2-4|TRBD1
TGCGCCAGCAGCAACCAGGGGGCGGACATTCAGTACTTC
CASSNQGADIQYF
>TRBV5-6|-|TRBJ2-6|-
TGTGCCAGCAGCTCAAGGGGTTCTGGGGCCAACGTCCTGACTTTC
CASSSRGSGANVLTF
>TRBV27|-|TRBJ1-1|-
TGTGCCAGCAGTTTATCGCACAGGGTGAACACTGAAGCTTTCTTT
CASSLSHRVNTEAFF
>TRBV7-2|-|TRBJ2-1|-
TGTGCCAGCAGCCAAGTGCAGGGCCCCCTGTTCTTC
CASSQVQGPLFF
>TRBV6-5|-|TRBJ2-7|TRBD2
TGTGCCAGCAGACGGACTAGCGGTTCCTACGAGCAGTACTTC
CASRRTSGSYEQYF
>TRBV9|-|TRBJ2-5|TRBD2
TGTGCCAGCAGCGACGGTGCGGGAGCCGGAGAGACCCAGTACTTC
CASSDGAGAGETQYF
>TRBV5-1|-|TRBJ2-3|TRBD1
TGCGCCAGCAGCTCGCCGGCAGGGGGCAATCTAGCAGATACGCAGTATTTT
CASSSPAGGNLADTQYF
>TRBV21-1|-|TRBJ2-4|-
TGTGCCAGCAGCAGAGACCAAGGGACAGCGCTGCTAGCCAAAAACATTCAGTACTTC
CASSRDQGTALLAKNIQYF
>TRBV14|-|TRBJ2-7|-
TGTGCCAGCAGCCAAGGGCGTCCATCGGCAGGCCTCTCCTACGAGCAGTACTTC
CASSQGRPSAGLSYEQYF
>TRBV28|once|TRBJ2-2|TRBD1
TGTGCCAGCAGTTCTCAGGGGGCGATCGGGGAGCTGTTTTTT
CASSSQGAIGELFF
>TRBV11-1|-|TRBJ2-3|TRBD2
TGTGCCAGCAGCCGACAACTAGCGGGAGGGTGGTCAGGAGATACGCAGTATTTT
CASSRQLAGGWSGDTQYF
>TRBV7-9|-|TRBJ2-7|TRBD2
TGTGCCAGCAGCTTCGGTAGCGGGAGCGAGCAGTACTTC
CASSFGSGSEQYF
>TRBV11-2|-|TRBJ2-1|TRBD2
TGTGCCAGCAGCGTCGGGCGGGGGGGCGTTTACAATGAGCAGTTCTTC
CASSVGRGGVYNEQFF
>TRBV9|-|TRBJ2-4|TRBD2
TGTGCCAGCAGCGTAGGACTAGCGGGAGGGGAAGCCAAAAACATTCAGTACTTC
CASSVGLAGGEAKNIQYF
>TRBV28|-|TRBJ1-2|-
TGTGCCAGCAGCCAAGACAAGCTTGGCTACACCTTC
CASSQDKLGYTF
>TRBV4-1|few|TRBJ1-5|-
TGCGCCAGCAGCCAAGATAGATATCAGCCCCAGCATTTT
CASSQDRYQPQHF
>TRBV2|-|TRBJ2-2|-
TGTGCCAGCAGTCCCACAGGGCCGGGCGGGAACACCGGGGAGCTGTTTTTT
CASSPTGPGGNTGELFF
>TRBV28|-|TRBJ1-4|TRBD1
TGTGCCAGCAGTTTGTCAACGACAGGGGGAGGTGAAAAACTGTTTTTT
CASSLSTTGGGEKLFF
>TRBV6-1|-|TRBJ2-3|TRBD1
TGTGCCAGCGGGCGGACAGGCCTCACAGATACGCAGTATTTT
CASGRTGLTDTQYF
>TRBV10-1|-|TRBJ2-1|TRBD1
TGCGCCAGCAGTGAAAGGGGGCTGTACAATGAGCAGTTCTTC
CASSERGLYNEQFF
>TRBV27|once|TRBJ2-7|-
TGTGCCAGCAGTTTATTGGCGGGCGAGCACGTTTACGAGCAGTACTTC
CASSLLAGEHVYEQYF
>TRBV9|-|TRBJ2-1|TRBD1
TGTGCCAGCAGCGTTACAGGGGGCGACTACAATGAGCAGTTCTTC
CASSVTGGDYNEQFF
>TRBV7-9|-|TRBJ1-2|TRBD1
TGTGCCAGCAGCTTAACCCACAATACAGGGGGCGCCGGGTTTGGCTACACCTTC
CASSLTHNTGGAGFGYTF
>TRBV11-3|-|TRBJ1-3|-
TGTGCCAGCAGCTCGGGGGATTCTGGAAACACCATATATTTT
CASSSGDSGNTIYF
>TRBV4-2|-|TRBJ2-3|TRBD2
TGTGCCAGCAGCCAACTCCTCGCGACTAGCGGGAACACAGATACGCAGTATTTT
CASSQLLATSGNTDTQYF
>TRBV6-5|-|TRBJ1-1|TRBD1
TGTGCCAGGGGACAGACGAACACTGAAGCTTTCTTT
CARGQTNTEAFF
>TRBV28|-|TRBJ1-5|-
TGTGCCAGCAGTTTGGGTCAGGGTAATCAGCCCCAGCATTTT
CASSLGQGNQPQHF
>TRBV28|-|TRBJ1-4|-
TGTGCCAGCACGGGGACGACCGAAAAACTGTTTTTT
CASTGTTEKLFF
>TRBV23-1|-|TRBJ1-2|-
TGCGCCAGCAGTCAATCGCGGCGTTACTGCGGCTACACCTTC
CASSQSRRYCGYTF
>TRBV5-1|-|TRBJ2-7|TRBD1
TGCGCCAGCAGCTCCGGACAGGCAATATACGAGCAGTACTTC
CASSSGQAIYEQYF
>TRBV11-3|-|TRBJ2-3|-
TGTGCCAGCAGCTTAGTGGTCAGAGATACGCAGTATTTT
CASSLVVRDTQYF
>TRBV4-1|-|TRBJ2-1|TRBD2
TGCGCCAGCAGCCCCCCGGGACTAGTAGTCAATGAGCAGTTCTTC
CASSPPGLVVNEQFF
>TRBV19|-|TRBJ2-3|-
TGTGCCAGTAGGACGACACTCGCTAGCACAGATACGCAGTATTTT
CASRTTLASTDTQYF
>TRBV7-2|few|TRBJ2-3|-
TGTGCCAGCAGCTTTAGGAGCGATTCTCCCACAGATACGCAGTATTTT
CASSFRSDSPTDTQYF
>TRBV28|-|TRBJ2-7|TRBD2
TGTGCCAGCAGTTACCCCCCTAGCGGGAGGTTCTACGAGCAGTACTTC
CASSYPPSGRFYEQYF
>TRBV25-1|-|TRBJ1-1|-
TGTGCCAGCAGTGAAGGAGGGACACGAGGGGAGAGGACTGAAGCTTTCTTT
CASSEGGTRGERTEAFF
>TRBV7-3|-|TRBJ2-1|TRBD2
TGTGCCAGCAGCTCGGGACTAGCGGGAGCCGGGAAGTTCTTC
CASSSGLAGAGKFF
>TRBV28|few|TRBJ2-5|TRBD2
TGTGCCAGCAGATCACTACTAGCGGGAGTAGAGACCCAGTACTTC
CASRSLLAGVETQYF
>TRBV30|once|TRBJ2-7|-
TGTGCCGGCATCACAGGGAACGAGCAGTACTTC
CAGITGNEQYF
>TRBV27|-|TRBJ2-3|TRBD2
TGTGCCAGCAGTCCATGGGAGGGAAGGAGCACAGATACGCAGTATTTT
CASSPWEGRSTDTQYF
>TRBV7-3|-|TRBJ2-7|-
TGTGCCAGCAGCCCATTAGACCCCTCCTACGAGCAGTACTTC
CASSPLDPSYEQYF
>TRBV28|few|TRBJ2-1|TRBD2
TGTGCCAGCAGCTGGTTGGTGACTAGCGGGAGTTCTGAGCAGTTCTTC
CASSWLVTSGSSEQFF
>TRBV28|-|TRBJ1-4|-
TGTGCCAGCAGTTTCCCAGGCACATATAATGAAAAACTGTTTTTT
CASSFPGTYNEKLFF
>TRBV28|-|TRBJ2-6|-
TGTGCCACCTCAACTGGGGCCAACGTCCTGACTTTC
CATSTGANVLTF
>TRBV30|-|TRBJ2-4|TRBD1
TGTGCCTGGAGTTCGGGACAGGAAAACATTCAGTACTTC
CAWSSGQENIQYF